This is a list of T cell receptor beta chains from one sample in a study of T cell repertoires in cytomegalovirus infection. TCRdb itself ran the reads through MiXCR, one entry per CDR3 protein. Here the sample spans about 900,000 distinct CDR3 sequences, roughly 30% being singletons. These receptors have no known antigen. Sequences were derived from cultured CD8+ T cells from PBMCs, sampled from culture after CMV antigen stimulation. The source of these receptors is a human donor in good health (CMV status not recorded). Some clones in this sample may be carry-over from other donors' samples. The CDR3 runs from the conserved cysteine through the conserved F or W. A D gene is named only where the DNA matches it firmly. The size field is filled for only some rows; it gives once, few, many or a size class.

V	D	size	J	DNA	CDR3
TRBV7-9	TRBD1	many	TRBJ1-5	TGTGCCAGCAGCTCTTCTGGGACAGCTAGCAATCAGCCCCAGCATTTT	CASSSSGTASNQPQHF
TRBV11-3	NA	few	TRBJ2-1	TGTGCCAGCAGCTCGTACCGGGACCCCGGCAATGAGCAGTTCTTC	CASSSYRDPGNEQFF
TRBV3-1	TRBD2	NA	TRBJ2-3	TGTGCCAGCAGCCAAGAAGCTGCGGGGGGGCTACACTATGGCACAGATACGCAGTATTTT	CASSQEAAGGLHYGTDTQYF
TRBV9	TRBD2	NA	TRBJ2-1	TGTGCCAGCAGCCCTTGGACTAGCGGGGGGAACTACAATGAGCAGTTCTTC	CASSPWTSGGNYNEQFF
TRBV6-2/TRBV6-3	TRBD2	NA	TRBJ2-1	TGTGCCAGCAGTTACCCACTAGCGGGGAGCTCCTACAATGAGCAGTTCTTC	CASSYPLAGSSYNEQFF
TRBV6-6	NA	NA	TRBJ1-1	TGTGCCAGCAGTTACACACTCCAGACAGGTTGGGGCACTGAAGCTTTCTTT	CASSYTLQTGWGTEAFF
TRBV27	NA	NA	TRBJ2-5	TGTGCCAGCAGTTTTTCCAATGGGGAGACCCAGTACTTC	CASSFSNGETQYF
TRBV25-1	TRBD1	NA	TRBJ2-2	TGTGCCAGCAGTGAAACAGGGGGGTTCGGGGAGCTGTTTTTT	CASSETGGFGELFF
TRBV4-1	NA	once	TRBJ1-4	TGCGCCAGCAGCCAAGTTACCAGGGGCAAGGAAAAACTGTTTTTT	CASSQVTRGKEKLFF
TRBV7-6	NA	many	TRBJ1-1	TGTGCCAGCAGCCCTATACAGGCGGGCACTGAAGCTTTCTTT	CASSPIQAGTEAFF
TRBV7-9	NA	NA	TRBJ2-3	TGTGCCAGCAGCTCCATCCGGGACCTTTATAGCACAGATACGCAGTATTTT	CASSSIRDLYSTDTQYF
TRBV19	NA	NA	TRBJ1-2	TGTGCCAGTAGTCTACAGATTCCGGAGAATATTAACTATGGCTACACCTTC	CASSLQIPENINYGYTF
TRBV6-6	TRBD1	few	TRBJ1-3	TGTGCCAGCAGTTACCTCCGCCCGGGACAGGGAAACACCATATATTTT	CASSYLRPGQGNTIYF
TRBV11-3	TRBD1	many	TRBJ2-2	TGTGCCAGCAGCTCAGGGGGTCTGAACACCGGGGAGCTGTTTTTT	CASSSGGLNTGELFF
TRBV10-3	NA	few	TRBJ2-3	TGTGCCATCAGTGAGTCGACAGTCGCACAGTATTTT	CAISESTVAQYF
TRBV7-6	NA	NA	TRBJ1-4	TGTGCCAGCAGCGCTACAGGCGCCCCAACTAATGAAAAACTGTTTTTT	CASSATGAPTNEKLFF
TRBV23-1	TRBD1	NA	TRBJ1-5	TGCGCCAGCAGCCCCGTCCCGGGACAGGGAAGGTCGCATTTT	CASSPVPGQGRSHF
TRBV20-1	NA	NA	TRBJ2-1	TGCAGTGCTTTGGGGCTGAAGTATGAGCAGTTCTTC	CSALGLKYEQFF
TRBV7-9	NA	few	TRBJ2-2	TGTGCCAGCAGCTTCGCTTCGAGGACCGGGGAGCTGTTTTTT	CASSFASRTGELFF
TRBV4-1	TRBD2	many	TRBJ2-1	TGCGCCAGCAGTCATCCCGGGACTAGTAGGGATGAGCAGTTCTTC	CASSHPGTSRDEQFF
TRBV6-5	TRBD1	NA	TRBJ2-1	TGTGCCAGCAAACAACAGGGGGACAATGAGCAGTTCTTC	CASKQQGDNEQFF
TRBV5-1	NA	NA	TRBJ2-3	TGCGCCAGCACAGAAGACGACAGGATCCCACTAACGCAGTATTTT	CASTEDDRIPLTQYF
TRBV7-8	NA	many	TRBJ2-2	TGTGCCAGCAGCCCCCCTAGGGCCCAGAACACCGGGGAGCTGTTTTTT	CASSPPRAQNTGELFF
TRBV5-1	NA	few	TRBJ2-7	TGCGCCAGCAGCTTGTCCCACAGCGAGCAGTACTTC	CASSLSHSEQYF
TRBV4-1	NA	NA	TRBJ1-1	TGCGCCAGCAGCCAAAGGGTTTCGGGACAACCGAACACTGAAGCTTTCTTT	CASSQRVSGQPNTEAFF
TRBV5-6	NA	few	TRBJ2-5	TGTGCCAGCAGCTTGGCAGGTCAGCCTTTGACCCAGTACTTC	CASSLAGQPLTQYF